The 9 T cell receptor beta chains listed next were all sequenced from one sample in a study of blood T cells in healthy people across ages. For the second PCR, which ran for about 7 to 12 cycles, a sample-barcoded 5' primer and a J-beta primer mix were used. TCRdb analysed the 5' RACE reads with MiXCR anew, one entry per CDR3 protein. The table shows 730,000 or so distinct CDR3 sequences, with 40% to 45% occurring only once. Sequences were obtained from blood. Receptors originate from a man older than 75 in good health.

V and J are TRBV10-3 and TRBJ2-7; no firm D call. Germline V gene lookup returns CDR1 ENHRY and CDR2 SYGVKD. The length of the CDR3 is 13 residues. With 3 bases removed from V and 2 bases from J, the gap between germline ends came to 8 bases. DNA for the CDR3: TGTGCCATCAGTGAAGACGCACCCTACGAGCAGTACTTC. Translating it yields CAISEDAPYEQYF.

This clonotype occurred a few times. This rearrangement joins TRBV7-9 to TRBJ2-4; 8 nucleotides agree with TRBD2. The germline V gene encodes CDR1 SEHNR and CDR2 FQNEAQ (reference sequence). After removal of 4 bases from V and 6 bases from J, the junction contained 11 bases not matched to a gene. The CDR3 has 16 amino acids. The CDR3 DNA is TGTGCCAGCAGCTCTCATTCGGGGGGGCTGCGAAACATTCAGTACTTC. Translation gives CASSSHSGGLRNIQYF.

The chain links TRBV7-2 to TRBJ2-3; D is unresolved. The CDR3 runs 13 residues. Germline V gives CDR1 SGHTA, CDR2 FQGNSA. Trimming shortened V by 2 bases and J by 2 bases, and 5 bases separated the two germline ends. The CDR3, as DNA: TGTGCCAGCAGCTTACACAACACAGATACGCAGTATTTT. It is translated as CASSLHNTDTQYF. Combining the CDR3 with reference TRBV7-2 and TRBJ2-3 gives the whole variable domain GAGVSQSPSNKVTEKGKDVELRCDPISGHTALYWYRQSLGQGLEFLIYFQGNSAPDKSGLPSDRFSAERTGGSVSTLTIQRTQQEDSAVYLCASSLHNTDTQYFGPGTRLTVL.

This chain connects TRBV19 to TRBJ2-5, with D perhaps matching TRBD1 (6 bases). CDR1 is LNHDA and CDR2 is SQIVND in the germline V gene (reference sequence). Trimming removed 5 bases from V and 4 bases from J, with 14 bases in between. This CDR3 spans 14 amino acids. This CDR3 is CASSPRTVTETQYF. In nucleotides, the CDR3 is TGTGCCAGTAGTCCCCGGACAGTGACAGAGACCCAGTACTTC. Together with reference TRBV19 and TRBJ2-5, the CDR3 gives the full variable domain: DGGITQSPKYLFRKEGQNVTLSCEQNLNHDAMYWYRQDPGQGLRLIYYSQIVNDFQKGDIAEGYSVSREKKESFPLTVTSAQKNPTAFYLCASSPRTVTETQYFGPGTRLLVL.

The V gene is TRBV9, the J gene TRBJ2-3; D is unresolved. The V end was cut by 1 base, the J end by 3 bases, with 12 bases between. This CDR3 has 15 amino acids. CDR1 is SGDLS, CDR2 YYNGEE, per germline. The CDR3 sequence: CASSVSAPSTDTQYF. Written as DNA, the CDR3 is TGTGCCAGCAGCGTATCTGCCCCTTCTACAGATACGCAGTATTTT.

Note on this clonotype: One end of the junction varies from germline; a read error may be responsible. The chain uses TRBV7-9 and TRBJ2-1; a possible D gene is TRBD2 (6 bases). CDR1 is SEHNR and CDR2 is FQNEAQ in the germline V gene (reference sequence). The CDR3 is 17 amino acids. The CDR3 is CASSFVAALPTDNEQFF. The CDR3 bases are TGTGCCAGCAGCTTTGTAGCGGCGCTACCAACGGACAATGAACAGTTCTTC.

This chain connects TRBV20-1 to TRBJ2-5; 11 positions match TRBD2. Germline trimming cut 0 bases from V and 5 bases from J; bases unmatched to any gene: 17. CDR1 and CDR2 from the germline V gene are DFQATT and SNEGSKA (reference sequence). This CDR3 has 19 amino acids. CDR3 bases: TGCAGTGCTAGAGATCTCTTGGGGTGGGCTAGCGGGGGGAGGGAGACCCAGTACTTC. The encoded protein is CSARDLLGWASGGRETQYF.

The rearrangement joins TRBV5-1 to TRBJ2-5, with 8 bases that match TRBD2. CDR1 is SGHRS, CDR2 YFSETQ, per germline. J lost 4 bases, V lost 5 bases, and 7 bases had no gene match. The CDR3 extends over 14 amino acids. In DNA form, the CDR3 reads TGCGCCAGCAGTGGGGCGGGGGGTCGAGAGACCCAGTACTTC. Protein: CASSGAGGRETQYF.

This clonotype was observed a single time. CDR3 in DNA: TGTGCCACCAGCGCAGGAGGGGGGGCCTACGAGCAGTACTTC. Its translation: CATSAGGGAYEQYF. V is TRBV15 and J is TRBJ2-7; D might be TRBD2 (7 bases). Trimming pared 5 bases from V and 2 bases from J, leaving 13 bases between. Germline CDR1 LNHNV, CDR2 YYDKDF (reference sequence). CDR3 length: 14 residues.